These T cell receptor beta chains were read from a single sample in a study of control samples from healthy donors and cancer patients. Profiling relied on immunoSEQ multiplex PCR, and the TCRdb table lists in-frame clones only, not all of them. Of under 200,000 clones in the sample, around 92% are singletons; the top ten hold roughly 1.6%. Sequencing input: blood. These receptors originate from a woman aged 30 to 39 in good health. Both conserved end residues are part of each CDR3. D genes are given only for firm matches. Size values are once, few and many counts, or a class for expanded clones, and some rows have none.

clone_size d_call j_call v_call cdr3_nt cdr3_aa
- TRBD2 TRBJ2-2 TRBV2 TGTGCCAGCAGTGAACCCCGACTAGCGGACACCGGGGAGCTGTTTTTT CASSEPRLADTGELFF
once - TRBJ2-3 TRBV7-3 TGTGCCAGTAGCTTAATAGCTGTCACAGATACGCAGTATTTT CASSLIAVTDTQYF
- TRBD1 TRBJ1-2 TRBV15 TGTGCCACCAGTCCGGGACAGGGGGCCTATGGCTACACCTTC CATSPGQGAYGYTF
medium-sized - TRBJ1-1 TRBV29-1 TGCAGCGTGGATGTAACAGGGAGGGCTGAAGCTTTCTTT CSVDVTGRAEAFF
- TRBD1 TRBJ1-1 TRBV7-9 TGTGCCAGCAGCTTGGCCAGGGGGACTGAAGCTTTCTTT CASSLARGTEAFF
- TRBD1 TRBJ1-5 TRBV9 TGTGCCAGCAGCGTAGGCCTGGACAGGAATCAGCCCCAGCATTTT CASSVGLDRNQPQHF
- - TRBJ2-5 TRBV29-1 TGCAGCGTTGAAGGACTAGGAGGTACCCAGTACTTC CSVEGLGGTQYF
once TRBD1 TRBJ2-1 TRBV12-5 TGTGCTAGTGAAAGGGGACAGGGGCTGATCAATGAGCAGTTCTTC CASERGQGLINEQFF
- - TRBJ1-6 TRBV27 TGTGCCAGCAGTGCCCTCGGGCCCCTCCACTTT CASSALGPLHF
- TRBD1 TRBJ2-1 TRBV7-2 TGTGCCAGCAGAAGGGGGCAATCCTACAATGAGCAGTTCTTC CASRRGQSYNEQFF
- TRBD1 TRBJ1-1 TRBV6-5 TGTGCCAGCAGTCGGACAGGGATGAACACTGAAGCTTTCTTT CASSRTGMNTEAFF
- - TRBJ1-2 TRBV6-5 TGTGCCAGCACTGGGGCAAGGTATGGCTACACCTTC CASTGARYGYTF
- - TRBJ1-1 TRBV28 TGTGCCAGCAGTCCCCGCAGGGACACTGAAGCTTTCTTT CASSPRRDTEAFF
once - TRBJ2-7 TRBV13 TGTGCCAGCAGCTTAATCCACGAGCAGTACTTC CASSLIHEQYF
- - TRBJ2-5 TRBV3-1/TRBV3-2 TGTGCCAGCAGCCGAGGGGGCGGAGGGGAGACCCAGTACTTC CASSRGGGGETQYF
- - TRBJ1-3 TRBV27 TGTGCCAGCAGTTTACAGGCCTCTGGAAACACCATATATTTT CASSLQASGNTIYF
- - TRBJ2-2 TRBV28 TGTGCCAGCCTCAGGGGACCCACCGGGGAGCTGTTTTTT CASLRGPTGELFF
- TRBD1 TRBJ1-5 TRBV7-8 TGTGCCAGCAGCACGACAGGGAATAGCAATCAGCCCCAGCATTTT CASSTTGNSNQPQHF
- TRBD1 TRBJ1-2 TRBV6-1 TGTGCCAGCAGTGAAGCCGGGACAGGGGGCAGGAATTATGGCTACACCTTC CASSEAGTGGRNYGYTF
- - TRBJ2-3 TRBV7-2 TGTGCCAGCAGCTTAGTCCTAGCCGGAGATACGCAGTATTTT CASSLVLAGDTQYF
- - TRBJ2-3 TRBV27 TGTGCCAGCAGTTTAAGACTGAGCACAGATACGCAGTATTTT CASSLRLSTDTQYF
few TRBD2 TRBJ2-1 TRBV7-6 TGTGCCAGCAGCAGAAGCGGGAGTTCGTACAATGAGCAGTTCTTC CASSRSGSSYNEQFF
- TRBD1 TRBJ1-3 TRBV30 TGTGCCTGGAGTCCGGGACAGGGGGCTGGAAACACCATATATTTT CAWSPGQGAGNTIYF
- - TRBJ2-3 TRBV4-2 TGTGCCAGCAGCCAAGATCTCTTGGGCACAGATACGCAGTATTTT CASSQDLLGTDTQYF
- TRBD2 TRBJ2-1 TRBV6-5 TGTGCCAGCTGGACTAGCGGAGCCTACAATGAGCAGTTCTTC CASWTSGAYNEQFF
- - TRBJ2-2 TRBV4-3 TGCGCCAGCAGCCAGGGTAACACCGGGGAGCTGTTTTTT CASSQGNTGELFF
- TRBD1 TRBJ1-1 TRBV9 TGTGCCAGCAGCGGACAGGGGGCCCTGAACACTGAAGCTTTCTTT CASSGQGALNTEAFF
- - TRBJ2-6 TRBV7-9 TGTGCCAGCAGCCAGGGGTCTGGGGCCAACGTCCTGACTTTC CASSQGSGANVLTF
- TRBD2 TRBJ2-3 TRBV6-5 TGTGCCAGCAGTCCAAGCGGGAAGGGCACAGATACGCAGTATTTT CASSPSGKGTDTQYF
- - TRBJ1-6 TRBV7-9 TGTGCCAGCAGCAGGGTCTATAATTCACCCCTCCACTTT CASSRVYNSPLHF
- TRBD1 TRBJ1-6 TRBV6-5 TGTGCCAGCAGGAGCGGACAGGTTAATAATTCACCCCTCCACTTT CASRSGQVNNSPLHF
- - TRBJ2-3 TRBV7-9 TGTGCCAGCAGCCAAGGGATGGTGGGGACAGATACGCAGTATTTT CASSQGMVGTDTQYF
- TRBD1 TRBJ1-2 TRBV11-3 TGTGCCAGCAGCCCCAGGACAGGGGTGAGCTATGGCTACACCTTC CASSPRTGVSYGYTF
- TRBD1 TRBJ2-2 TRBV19 TGTGCCAGTAGTAGCCCGGGACAGGGGTCCCCCGGGGAGCTGTTTTTT CASSSPGQGSPGELFF
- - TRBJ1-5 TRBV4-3 TGCGCCAGCAGCCAAGAATATAGCAATCAGCCCCAGCATTTT CASSQEYSNQPQHF
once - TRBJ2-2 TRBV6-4 TGTGCCAGCAGTGACCGGGGGACCGGGGAGCTGTTTTTT CASSDRGTGELFF
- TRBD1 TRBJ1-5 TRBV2 TGTGCCAGCAGTGGGGACAGGGGGGGTCAGCCCCAGCATTTT CASSGDRGGQPQHF
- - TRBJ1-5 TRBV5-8 TGTGCCAGCAGCTTGGTGCGGAATCAGCCCCAGCATTTT CASSLVRNQPQHF
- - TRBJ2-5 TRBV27 TGTGCCAGCAGTTTGGGCGGGGCCGAGACCCAGTACTTC CASSLGGAETQYF
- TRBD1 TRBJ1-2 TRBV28 TGTGCCAGCAGTGTCGACAGGGATGGCTACACCTTC CASSVDRDGYTF
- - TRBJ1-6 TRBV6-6 TGTGCCAGCAGTAGTGGGGAAAATTCACCCCTCCACTTT CASSSGENSPLHF
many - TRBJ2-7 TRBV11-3 TGTGCCAGCAGCACAGATAGCCACGAGCAGTACTTC CASSTDSHEQYF
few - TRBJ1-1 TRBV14 TGTGCCAGCAGCACACAGCTGAACACTGAAGCTTTCTTT CASSTQLNTEAFF
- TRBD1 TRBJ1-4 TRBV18 TGTGCCAGCTCACGGGACAGGGTTAATGAAAAACTGTTTTTT CASSRDRVNEKLFF
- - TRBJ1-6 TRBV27 TGTGCCAGCAGTTTATTCGTCCAGGGTACGATGGGTTCACCCCTCCACTTT CASSLFVQGTMGSPLHF
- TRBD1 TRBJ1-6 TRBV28 TGTGCCAGCAGTTTAATAGGGGGCGCATCCTATAATTCACCCCTCCACTTT CASSLIGGASYNSPLHF
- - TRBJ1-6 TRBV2 TGTGCCAGCAATCAGGGAGTTTATTCACCCCTCCACTTT CASNQGVYSPLHF
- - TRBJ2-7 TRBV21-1 TGTGCCAGCAGCCCCGGGACAAGCTCCTACGAGCAGTACTTC CASSPGTSSYEQYF
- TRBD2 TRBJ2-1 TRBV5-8 TGTGCCAGCAGCTTCCTAGCGGGAGGGAATGAGCAGTTCTTC CASSFLAGGNEQFF
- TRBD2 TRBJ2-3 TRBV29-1 TGCAGCACAAGAGCGGGGGGGCTGGATACGCAGTATTTT CSTRAGGLDTQYF
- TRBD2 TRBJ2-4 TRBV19 TGTGCCAGTACCCCACTAGCGGGGGGGAAAAACATTCAGTACTTC CASTPLAGGKNIQYF
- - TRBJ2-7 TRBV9 TGTGCCAGCAGCTCCGGGACCTACGAGCAGTACTTC CASSSGTYEQYF
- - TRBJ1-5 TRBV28 TGTGCCAGCAGCCCTAATAGGGGGAGTCAGCCCCAGCATTTT CASSPNRGSQPQHF
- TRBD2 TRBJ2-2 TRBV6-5 TGTGCCAGCAGTTTCAGGGAGGGCACCGGGGAGCTGTTTTTT CASSFREGTGELFF
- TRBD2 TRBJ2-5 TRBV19 TGTGCCAGTAGTGAGCGGGGGCTAGAGACCCAGTACTTC CASSERGLETQYF
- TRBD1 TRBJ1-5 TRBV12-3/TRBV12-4 TGTGCCAGCAGGGGACAGGGTGATCAGCCCCAGCATTTT CASRGQGDQPQHF
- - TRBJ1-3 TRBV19 TGTGCCAGTAGTATAGGAGGGCTCGGAAACACCATATATTTT CASSIGGLGNTIYF
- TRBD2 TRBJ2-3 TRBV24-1 TGTGCCACCAGTGATCCCACTAGCGGGAGGGCGAATACGCAGTATTTT CATSDPTSGRANTQYF
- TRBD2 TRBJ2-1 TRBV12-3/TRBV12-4 TGTGCCAGCAGTCTTCTAGCGGGAGGTGAGCAGTTCTTC CASSLLAGGEQFF